Following are 10 T cell receptor beta chains from one sample sequenced in a study of OX40 agonist ivuxolimab in advanced cancers. TCRdb's table, derived via immunoSEQ multiplex PCR, lists solely in-frame clones and lacks some. The sample has 60,000 to 85,000 clones, approximately 88% seen once. Sequenced material: CD4+ or CD8+ T cells sorted from blood, taken in a trial of the OX40 agonist ivuxolimab. The receptors originated from an adult with an advanced solid tumor such as melanoma, head and neck, liver or kidney cancer.

This chain joins TRBV4-2 and TRBJ1-2; tentatively, D is TRBD1 (6 bases). This CDR3 region has 16 residues. Deletions cut 4 bases from V and 4 bases from J, with 19 bases between. Germline V gives CDR1 LGHNA, CDR2 YNFKEQ. CDR3 loop: CASSPDRSDRIYGYTF. As DNA, the CDR3 is TGTGCCAGCAGCCCAGACAGGTCTGACAGGATCTATGGCTACACCTTC.

The count of this clone is one. J is TRBJ2-2 and V is TRBV2, with D uncertain. The V gene's germline CDR1 is SNHLY and CDR2 FYNNEI. The CDR3 has 14 residues. The V and J ends lost 2 bases and 7 bases respectively, with 11 bases between them. Here the CDR3 reads CASSETLMVGELFF. The CDR3 DNA reads TGTGCCAGCAGTGAAACGCTTATGGTCGGGGAGCTGTTTTTT. Full variable domain (missing parts from reference TRBV2 and TRBJ2-2): EPEVTQTPSHQVTQMGQEVILRCVPISNHLYFYWYRQILGQKVEFLVSFYNNEISEKSEIFDDQFSVERPDGSNFTLKIRSTKLEDSAMYFCASSETLMVGELFFGEGSRLTVL.

This chain joins TRBV27 and TRBJ1-5, with TRBD1 as a possible D gene (6 bases). There are 16 residues in the CDR3. V gave up 5 bases and J gave up 1 base, with 15 bases separating them. The germline CDR1 and CDR2 sequences are MNHEY and SMNVEV (reference sequence). The CDR3 here is CASSPLQGSSNQPQHF. CDR3 in DNA: TGTGCCAGCAGTCCTTTACAGGGAAGCAGCAATCAGCCCCAGCATTTT.

V and J are TRBV6-6 and TRBJ1-5; D is possibly TRBD1 (6 bases). The germline gives CDR1 MNHNY, CDR2 SVGAGI (reference sequence). The CDR3 is made up of 16 amino acids. V lost 0 bases to trimming and J lost 3 bases, with 12 bases between them. CDR3 bases: TGTGCCAGCAGTTACTCGGCGGGGGGCGACAATCAGCCCCAGCATTTT. This gives the protein CASSYSAGGDNQPQHF.

A single count supports this clone. This sequence joins TRBV6-5 and TRBJ2-1; TRBD1 agrees at 10 bases. Per the germline V gene, CDR1 is MNHEY and CDR2 is SVGAGI. J was trimmed by 4 bases and V by 7 bases; bases with no gene match: 4. The CDR3 has 14 amino acids. CDR3 bases: TGTGCCAGCACCTCGGGACAGGGGTACAATGAGCAGTTCTTC. Translation: CASTSGQGYNEQFF.

The chain combines TRBV10-3 with TRBJ2-7; D gene ambiguous. Deletions cut 0 bases from V and 3 bases from J, with 3 bases between. The CDR3 is 12 amino acids. Germline loops: CDR1 ENHRY, CDR2 SYGVKD. The CDR3 DNA follows: TGTGCCATCAGTGAGTCGTACTACGAGCAGTACTTC. Translated, it gives CAISESYYEQYF.

The V and J genes are TRBV5-4 and TRBJ2-7; D call uncertain. The CDR3 extends over 13 amino acids. CDR1 and CDR2 (germline): SGHNT, YYREEE (reference sequence). The V and J ends lost 2 bases and 2 bases respectively, with 8 bases between them. CDR3 nucleotide sequence: TGTGCCAGCAGCTTATTGGGCCCCTACGAGCAGTACTTC. This encodes CASSLLGPYEQYF.

The V gene is TRBV5-1, the J gene TRBJ2-5; TRBD1 agrees at 11 bases. The ends lost 4 bases at V and 5 bases at J; junction bases unmatched: 7. This CDR3 is built from 15 residues. Germline loops: CDR1 SGHRS, CDR2 YFSETQ. For the CDR3, the DNA is TGCGCCAGCAGCCCGGGACAGGGGGGTTACGAGACCCAGTACTTC. Translating gives CASSPGQGGYETQYF.

The chain employs TRBV7-9 and TRBJ2-1, with D possibly TRBD2 on 5 matching bases. The length of the CDR3 is 16 residues. The V gene's germline CDR1 is SEHNR and CDR2 FQNEAQ (reference sequence). The V and J ends lost 3 bases and 4 bases respectively, with 16 bases between them. In nucleotides, the CDR3 is TGTGCCAGCAGCTTTTTCCGGGAACGGGGATACAATGAGCAGTTCTTC. Amino acid sequence: CASSFFRERGYNEQFF.

This clone has a single count. The rearrangement links TRBV14 to TRBJ2-7, with a weak D call TRBD1 (6 bases). From germline, CDR1 is SGHDN and CDR2 FVKESK. The V end lost 5 bases, the J end lost 1 base, and 12 bases lay between the germline ends. This CDR3 is built from 14 residues. CDR3 coding DNA: TGTGCCAGCAGCTATTTGACAGGTTCCTACGAGCAGTACTTC. Protein: CASSYLTGSYEQYF.